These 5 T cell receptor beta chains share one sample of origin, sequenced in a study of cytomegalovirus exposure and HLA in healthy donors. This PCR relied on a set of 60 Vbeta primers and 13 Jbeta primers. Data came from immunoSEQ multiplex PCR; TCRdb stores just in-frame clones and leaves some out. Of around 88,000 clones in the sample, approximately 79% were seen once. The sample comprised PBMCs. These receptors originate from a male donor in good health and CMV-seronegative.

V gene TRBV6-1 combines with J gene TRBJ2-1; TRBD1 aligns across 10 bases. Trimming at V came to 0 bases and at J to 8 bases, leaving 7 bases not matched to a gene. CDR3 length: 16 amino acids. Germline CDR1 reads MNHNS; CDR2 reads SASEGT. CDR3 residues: CASSEAETGGLDEQFF. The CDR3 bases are TGTGCCAGCAGTGAAGCGGAGACAGGGGGCTTGGATGAGCAGTTCTTC.

CDR3 in amino acids: CASSWSGGAKNIQYF. CDR3 nucleotides: TGTGCCAGCAGTTGGTCAGGGGGAGCCAAAAACATTCAGTACTTC. This chain connects TRBV6-6 to TRBJ2-4, with TRBD1 matching over 7 bases. This CDR3 is 15 amino acids long. Germline loops: CDR1 MNHNY, CDR2 SVGAGI (reference sequence). Trimming at V came to 4 bases and at J to 0 bases, leaving 3 bases not matched to a gene.

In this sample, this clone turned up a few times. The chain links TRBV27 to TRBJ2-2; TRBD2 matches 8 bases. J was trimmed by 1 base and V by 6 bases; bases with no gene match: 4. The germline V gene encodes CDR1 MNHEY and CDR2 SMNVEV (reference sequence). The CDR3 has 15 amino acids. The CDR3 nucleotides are TGTGCCAGCAGAAGGAGCGGGAGGAACACCGGGGAGCTGTTTTTT. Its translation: CASRRSGRNTGELFF.

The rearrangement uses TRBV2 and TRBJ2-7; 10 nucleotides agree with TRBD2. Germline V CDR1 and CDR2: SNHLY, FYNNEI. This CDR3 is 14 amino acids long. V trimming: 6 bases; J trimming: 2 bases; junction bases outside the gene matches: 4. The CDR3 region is CASRTTSGPYEQYF. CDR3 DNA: TGTGCCAGCAGAACGACTAGCGGGCCCTACGAGCAGTACTTC.

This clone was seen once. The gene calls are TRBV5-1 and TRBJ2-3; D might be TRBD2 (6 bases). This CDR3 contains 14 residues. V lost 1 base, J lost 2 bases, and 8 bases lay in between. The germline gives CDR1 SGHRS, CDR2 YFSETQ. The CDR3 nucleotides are TGCGCCAGCAGCTTGCCGGGACTCACAGATACGCAGTATTTT. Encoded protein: CASSLPGLTDTQYF.